Only one count was recorded for the clone carrying this TCR beta chain. V shed 3 bases and J shed 1 base, with 7 bases lying between them. CDR3 length: 14 amino acids. The V gene's germline CDR1 is KGHSH and CDR2 LQKENI. This entry comes from a study of blood T cell repertoires in COVID-19. Whole-study context: The United States, Italy and Spain provided the acute and convalescent COVID-19 samples.

Profiled with immunoSEQ multiplex PCR; TCRdb holds only in-frame clones, not every one. This table holds tens of thousands of clones, 82% found once. The sequenced material came from peripheral blood. The rearrangement links TRBV18 to TRBJ1-5; no definite D call. The TCR originated in a human donor in a cohort sampled during active or convalescent COVID-19. The CDR3 nucleotides are TGTGCCAGCTCACCCACACAAAGCAATCAGCCCCAGCATTTT. This codes for CASSPTQSNQPQHF.